This T cell receptor beta chain comes out of a study of OX40 agonist ivuxolimab in advanced cancers. Overall study findings and caveats: At 0.1 to 3.0 mg/kg, clonal expansion of CD4+ and CD8+ blood T cells had occurred by week 6.

Profiled with immunoSEQ multiplex PCR; TCRdb holds only in-frame clones, not every one. The data hold around 64,000 clones, with about four fifths observed a single time. Notes on this clone: Its antigen is currently unknown.

CDR3 length: 15 amino acids. Germline V gene data show CDR1 as ENHRY and CDR2 as SYGVKD. Trimming removed 1 base from V and 10 bases from J; junction bases left unmatched: 6. The sequence was collected from an adult with an advanced solid tumor such as melanoma, head and neck, liver or kidney cancer. Source: CD4+ or CD8+ T cells sorted from blood, taken in a trial of the OX40 agonist ivuxolimab. The chain is built from TRBV10-3 and TRBJ1-6; 8 positions agree with TRBD1. For the CDR3, the DNA is TGTGCCATCAGTGAGTACGGGACAGGAGCATCACCCCTCCACTTT. This translates into CAISEYGTGASPLHF.